The sequence of this TCR beta chain was determined in a study of regulatory T cells in long-lasting Graves disease. The study, taken as a whole, reports: Rather than thyroid tissue, only peripheral blood underwent study.

There are many counts of this clonotype. Its specificity is not known. Documented time point: newly diagnosed GD, antithyroid drugs for less than 3 months. The TCR library was prepared using RNA isolated from PBMCs. Assembly of TCR beta libraries relied on iRepertoire HTBI primers together with Arm-PCR of CDR3 regions. Using its own MiXCR run on the multiplex PCR reads, TCRdb lists one record per CDR3 protein. In the table there are over 350,000 distinct CDR3 sequences, around 15% of which are singletons. Trimming left V 6 bases short and J 2 bases short, with 10 bases between. The CDR3 contains 12 residues. Germline CDR1 reads GTSNPN; CDR2 reads SVGIG (reference sequence). These data were likewise used in another study, on T cells in Graves' hyperthyroidism and ophthalmopathy.

Sequences were derived from peripheral blood mononuclear cells (PBMCs), sampled at new diagnosis, from a patient treated with antithyroid drugs. The clonotype originates from a woman aged 45-65 years with Graves disease. This rearrangement joins TRBV30 to TRBJ1-1; D is uncertain. This chain's CDR3 is CACLRGNTEAFF. In DNA form, the CDR3 reads TGTGCCTGCCTGCGGGGAAACACTGAAGCTTTCTTT.